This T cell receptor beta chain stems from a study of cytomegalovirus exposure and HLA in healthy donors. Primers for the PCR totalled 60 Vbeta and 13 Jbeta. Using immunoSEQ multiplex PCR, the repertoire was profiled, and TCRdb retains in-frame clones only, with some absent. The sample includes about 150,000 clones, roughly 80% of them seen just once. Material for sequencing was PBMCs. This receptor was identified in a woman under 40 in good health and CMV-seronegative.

Here the CDR3 DNA reads TGTGCCATCAGTGAGTCAGGGGGCACCATATATTTT. Encoded protein: CAISESGGTIYF. V is TRBV10-3 and J is TRBJ1-3; possibly TRBD1 for D (6 bases). Germline CDR1 is ENHRY and CDR2 is SYGVKD. Trimming took off 0 bases at V and 9 bases at J, with 6 bases between the two ends. The CDR3 is made up of 12 amino acids.